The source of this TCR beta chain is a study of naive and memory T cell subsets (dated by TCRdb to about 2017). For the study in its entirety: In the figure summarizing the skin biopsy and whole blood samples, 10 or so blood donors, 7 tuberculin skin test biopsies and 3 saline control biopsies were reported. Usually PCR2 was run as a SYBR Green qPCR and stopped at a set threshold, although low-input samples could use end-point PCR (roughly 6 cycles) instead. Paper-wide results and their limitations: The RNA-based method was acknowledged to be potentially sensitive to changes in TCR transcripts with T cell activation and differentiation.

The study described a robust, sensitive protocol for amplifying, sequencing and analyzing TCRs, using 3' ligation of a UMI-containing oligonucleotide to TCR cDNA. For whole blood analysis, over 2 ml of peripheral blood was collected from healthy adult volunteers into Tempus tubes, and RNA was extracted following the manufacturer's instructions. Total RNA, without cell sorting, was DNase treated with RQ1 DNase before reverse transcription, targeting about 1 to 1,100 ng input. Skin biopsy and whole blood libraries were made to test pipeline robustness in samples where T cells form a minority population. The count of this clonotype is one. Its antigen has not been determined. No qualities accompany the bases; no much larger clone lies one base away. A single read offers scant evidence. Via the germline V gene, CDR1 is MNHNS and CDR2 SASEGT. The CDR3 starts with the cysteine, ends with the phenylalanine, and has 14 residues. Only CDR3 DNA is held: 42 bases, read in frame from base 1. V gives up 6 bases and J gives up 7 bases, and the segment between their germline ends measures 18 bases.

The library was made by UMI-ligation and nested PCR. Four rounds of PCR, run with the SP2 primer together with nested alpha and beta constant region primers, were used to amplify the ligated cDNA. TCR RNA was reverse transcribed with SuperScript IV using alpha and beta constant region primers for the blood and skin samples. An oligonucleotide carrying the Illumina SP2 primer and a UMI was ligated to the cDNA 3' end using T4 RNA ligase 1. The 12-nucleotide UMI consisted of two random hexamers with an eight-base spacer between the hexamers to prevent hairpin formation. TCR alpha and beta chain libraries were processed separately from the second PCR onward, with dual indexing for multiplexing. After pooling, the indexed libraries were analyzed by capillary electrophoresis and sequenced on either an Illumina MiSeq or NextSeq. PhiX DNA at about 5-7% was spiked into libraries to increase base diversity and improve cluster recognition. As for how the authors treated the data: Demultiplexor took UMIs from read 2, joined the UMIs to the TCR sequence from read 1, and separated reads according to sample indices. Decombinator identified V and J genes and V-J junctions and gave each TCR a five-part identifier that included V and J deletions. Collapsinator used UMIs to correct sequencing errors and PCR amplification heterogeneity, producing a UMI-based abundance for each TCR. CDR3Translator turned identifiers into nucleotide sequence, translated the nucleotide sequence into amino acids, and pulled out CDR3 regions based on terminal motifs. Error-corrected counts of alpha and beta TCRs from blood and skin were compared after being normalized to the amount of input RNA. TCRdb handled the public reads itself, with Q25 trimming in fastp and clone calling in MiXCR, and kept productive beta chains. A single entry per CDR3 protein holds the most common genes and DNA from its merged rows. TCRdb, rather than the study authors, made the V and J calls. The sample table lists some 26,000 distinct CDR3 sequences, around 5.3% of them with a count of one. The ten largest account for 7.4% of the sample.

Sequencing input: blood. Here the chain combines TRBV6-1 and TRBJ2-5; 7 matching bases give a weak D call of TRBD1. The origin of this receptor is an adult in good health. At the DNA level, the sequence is TGTGCCAGCAGGCTACAGGGGACTGAAGGGACCCAGTACTTC. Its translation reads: CASRLQGTEGTQYF.